What follows are 29 T cell receptor beta chains derived from one specimen sequenced in a study of T-cell reconstitution after alpha-beta-depleted transplantation in children. This sample's TCRbeta library carried unique molecular identifier barcodes. TCRdb re-derived calls from the PCR reads in MiXCR, one entry per CDR3 protein. The sample holds approximately 30,000 distinct CDR3 sequences; roughly 6% are singletons and the top ten take about 7.3%. The sequenced sample was PBMCs, mostly from graft donor cells, obtained 180 days after TCRalphabeta/CD19-depleted stem cell transplant. All receptors come from a male patient aged 10 to 17 who had a stem cell transplant for acute myeloid leukemia, so the T cells may come from the graft donor.

This clonotype was recorded many times. The rearrangement links TRBV11-2 to TRBJ2-3; TRBD2 aligns across 9 bases. J lost 4 bases, V lost 5 bases, and 13 bases had no gene match. The CDR3 contains 17 residues. The germline CDR1 and CDR2 sequences are SGHAT and FQNNGV. The CDR3 sequence: CASSPRGAGGQADTQYF. For the CDR3, the DNA is TGTGCCAGCAGCCCGAGAGGGGCGGGAGGGCAGGCAGATACGCAGTATTTT.

This clonotype is labeled large. The chain employs TRBV27 and TRBJ2-2; D is ambiguous. V was cut by 6 bases and J by 4 bases, with 6 bases left in between. The CDR3 spans 12 residues. Germline lookup yields CDR1 MNHEY and CDR2 SMNVEV (reference sequence). The CDR3 spells CASRGSTGELFF. The DNA for the CDR3 is TGTGCCAGCAGGGGATCCACCGGGGAGCTGTTTTTT.

Many counts were recorded for this clonotype. The chain joins TRBV6-2 or TRBV6-3 to TRBJ2-7, with TRBD2 as a possible D gene (5 bases). Trimming took off 2 bases at V and 2 bases at J, with 7 bases between the two ends. Germline lookup yields CDR1 MNHEY and CDR2 SVGEGT. CDR3 length: 13 residues. CDR3 DNA: TGTGCCAGCAGTTACCCGGGAACCTACGAGCAGTACTTC. Translation: CASSYPGTYEQYF.

This clonotype was observed many times. The J gene is TRBJ1-3, the V gene TRBV11-2; D unresolved. The CDR3 is made up of 13 amino acids. The V end lost 3 bases, the J end lost 6 bases, and 9 bases lay between the germline ends. The germline V gene encodes CDR1 SGHAT and CDR2 FQNNGV. CDR3 DNA: TGTGCCAGCAGCTTGGGCCTCACAAACACCATATATTTT. Translated, it gives CASSLGLTNTIYF. Together with reference TRBV11-2 and TRBJ1-3, the CDR3 gives the full variable domain: EAGVAQSPRYKIIEKRQSVAFWCNPISGHATLYWYQQILGQGPKLLIQFQNNGVVDDSQLPKDRFSAERLKGVDSTLKIQPAKLEDSAVYLCASSLGLTNTIYFGEGSWLTVV.

The chain combines TRBV18 with TRBJ2-7; 7 nucleotides agree with TRBD2. This CDR3 contains 16 residues. Losses at the gene ends were 5 bases for V and 0 bases for J; bases not matched to a gene: 10. Germline CDR1 reads KGHSH; CDR2 reads LQKENI. The CDR3, as DNA: TGTGCCAGCTCATTCCGCCGGGGGGATGTCTCCTACGAGCAGTACTTC. Its protein product is CASSFRRGDVSYEQYF.

This clonotype is judged medium-sized. The chain is built from TRBV20-1 and TRBJ2-1; 9 positions match TRBD2. V was clipped by 1 base and J by 4 bases; unmatched bases: 2. Germline V gives CDR1 DFQATT, CDR2 SNEGSKA (reference sequence). CDR3 length: 14 residues. The CDR3 coding sequence is TGCAGTGCTAGAGCGCTAGCGGGGTACAATGAGCAGTTCTTC. Amino acids: CSARALAGYNEQFF.

The table lists this clonotype with a few counts. A much larger clonotype is one base distant, so this may be a read error. J is TRBJ2-1 and V is TRBV12-3 or TRBV12-4, with a weak D call TRBD1 (6 bases). The CDR3 contains 13 residues. Trimming left V 6 bases short and J 9 bases short, with 15 bases between. The DNA of the CDR3 is TGTGCCAGCAGACCTCCCCGAGGGGGTGAGCAGTTCTTC. Its translation: CASRPPRGGEQFF.

This clonotype was seen ten or more times. The rearrangement links TRBV2 to TRBJ1-1; D unresolved. V was pared by 4 bases and J by 5 bases, with 14 bases between. The CDR3 is made up of 14 amino acids. In germline, CDR1 is SNHLY, CDR2 FYNNEI. Here the CDR3 DNA reads TGTGCCAGCAGTGTTGAGGGTTATCGGACTGAAGCTTTCTTT. Its translation: CASSVEGYRTEAFF.

This clonotype was detected ten times or more. The chain recombines TRBV7-3 with TRBJ1-1, with D possibly TRBD1 on 6 matching bases. CDR3 length: 14 residues. CDR1 is SGHTA and CDR2 is FQGTGA in the germline V gene. V lost 2 bases, J lost 10 bases, and 17 bases lay in between. The chain's CDR3 is CASSLEGRGRRAFF. The CDR3, as DNA: TGTGCCAGCAGCTTAGAAGGTCGGGGGCGGCGAGCTTTCTTT.

This clonotype was seen more than once but under ten times. The chain joins TRBV6-2 or TRBV6-3 to TRBJ2-4, with 10 bases identical to TRBD2. Trimming at V came to 0 bases and at J to 1 base, leaving 0 bases not matched to a gene. The CDR3 spans 16 residues. Germline lookup yields CDR1 MNHEY and CDR2 SVGEGT. The CDR3 DNA follows: TGTGCCAGCAGTTACTCTAGCGGGAGGGCCAAAAACATTCAGTACTTC. As protein: CASSYSSGRAKNIQYF.

This clonotype was picked up many times. This chain links TRBV5-4 with TRBJ2-7; TRBD2 agrees at 9 bases. CDR3 size: 13 residues. From germline, CDR1 is SGHNT and CDR2 YYREEE (reference sequence). After removal of 2 bases from V and 5 bases from J, the junction contained 2 bases not matched to a gene. CDR3 protein: CASSLAGGDEQYF. CDR3 DNA sequence: TGTGCCAGCAGCTTAGCGGGAGGAGACGAGCAGTACTTC.

In its sample, this clonotype was seen many times. CDR3 sequence: CASTFSGTPASDEQFF. CDR3 in DNA: TGCGCCAGCACCTTTTCCGGGACCCCAGCCTCGGATGAGCAGTTCTTC. This chain connects TRBV5-1 to TRBJ2-1; tentatively, D is TRBD1 or TRBD2 (5 bases each). The CDR3 covers 16 residues. Trimming pared 6 bases from V and 8 bases from J, leaving 24 bases between. The germline V gene encodes CDR1 SGHRS and CDR2 YFSETQ.

This clonotype was seen repeatedly, ten times or more. The chain couples TRBV3-1 to TRBJ1-5; TRBD1 might be the D (6 bases). CDR1 is LGHDT, CDR2 YNNKEL, per germline (reference sequence). CDR3 length: 13 amino acids. The V gene lost 2 bases and the J gene lost 4 bases, with 6 bases spanning the gap. The CDR3 region has the DNA TGTGCCAGCAGCCAACAGGGGAATCAGCCCCAGCATTTT. Amino acid sequence: CASSQQGNQPQHF.

This clonotype has ten or more counts. The rearrangement links TRBV5-1 to TRBJ1-2; unclear D gene. Germline lookup yields CDR1 SGHRS and CDR2 YFSETQ. V dropped 0 bases and J dropped 6 bases, with 12 bases sitting between them. This CDR3 region has 14 residues. The CDR3 reads CASSLDNRADGYTF. CDR3 bases: TGCGCCAGCAGCTTGGATAATAGGGCTGATGGCTACACCTTC. The whole variable domain, remainder taken from reference TRBV5-1 and TRBJ1-2, is KAGVTQTPRYLIKTRGQQVTLSCSPISGHRSVSWYQQTPGQGLQFLFEYFSETQRNKGNFPGRFSGRQFSNSRSEMNVSTLELGDSALYLCASSLDNRADGYTFGSGTRLTVV.

This clonotype occurred many times. The chain carries TRBV20-1 and TRBJ2-1; maybe TRBD1 (5 bases). V was cut by 1 base and J by 0 bases, with 10 bases left in between. The length of the CDR3 is 15 residues. Germline CDR1 DFQATT, CDR2 SNEGSKA (reference sequence). The CDR3 protein is CSARGVDSSYNEQFF. The CDR3 coding sequence is TGCAGTGCTAGAGGCGTCGACAGCTCCTACAATGAGCAGTTCTTC.

This clonotype occurred many times. The rearrangement links TRBV12-3 or TRBV12-4 to TRBJ2-7; no definite D call. The ends were cut back, 4 bases at V and 3 bases at J, with 7 bases in the middle. This CDR3 spans 12 amino acids. The CDR3 nucleotides read TGTGCCAGCAGTTCTGAAAGCTACGAGCAGTACTTC. It encodes CASSSESYEQYF.

This clonotype was detected many times. The chain carries TRBV28 and TRBJ1-5; D unclear. The CDR3 length is 14 residues. The V gene lost 2 bases and the J gene lost 6 bases, with 11 bases spanning the gap. The germline V gene encodes CDR1 MDHEN and CDR2 SYDVKM. CDR3 amino acids: CASSLNRPVQPQHF. The CDR3 region has the DNA TGTGCCAGCAGTTTAAACCGGCCCGTTCAGCCCCAGCATTTT.

This clonotype showed up many times. The V and J genes are TRBV27 and TRBJ2-4; 11 bases match TRBD1. Germline V gene data show CDR1 as MNHEY and CDR2 as SMNVEV (reference sequence). V dropped 3 bases and J dropped 5; count of bases not matched to a gene: 12. The CDR3 consists of 18 residues. CDR3 sequence: CASSLGQGGMGAENIQYF. CDR3 nucleotide sequence: TGTGCCAGCAGTTTGGGACAGGGGGGCATGGGGGCCGAAAACATTCAGTACTTC.

By its share, this clonotype is medium-sized. The V call is TRBV20-1, the J call TRBJ1-3; the D gene is possibly TRBD1 (6 bases). Per the germline V gene, CDR1 is DFQATT and CDR2 is SNEGSKA (reference sequence). The CDR3 has 14 residues. V lost 6 bases and J 4 bases, leaving 16 bases between the germline ends. The CDR3 protein is CSAGHAGGGNTIYF. CDR3 in DNA: TGCAGTGCGGGACACGCGGGGGGAGGAAACACCATATATTTT.

This clonotype was counted many times. This chain connects TRBV4-3 to TRBJ1-1; D gene ambiguous. The CDR3 has 15 residues. The V gene's germline CDR1 is LGHNA and CDR2 YSLEER. V was trimmed by 0 bases and J by 5 bases, leaving 13 bases between them. CDR3 sequence (DNA): TGCGCCAGCAGCCAAGATCGCGGAGGCCGGACTGAAGCTTTCTTT. Translation gives CASSQDRGGRTEAFF.

In this sample, this clonotype turned up many times. The genes are TRBV20-1 and TRBJ1-1; D is uncertain. CDR3 length: 12 amino acids. Between the trimmed V and J ends, which lost 2 bases and 5 bases, there was a span of 9 bases. The germline V gene encodes CDR1 DFQATT and CDR2 SNEGSKA (reference sequence). CDR3 amino acids: CSARIPGTEAFF. The CDR3 DNA sequence: TGCAGTGCTAGAATTCCGGGGACTGAAGCTTTCTTT.

This clonotype was recorded a few times. The V call is TRBV2, the J call TRBJ2-1, with D perhaps assigned TRBD1 or TRBD2 (5 bases each). Trimming left V 11 bases short and J 6 bases short, with 17 bases between. CDR1 and CDR2 from the germline V gene are SNHLY and FYNNEI. There are 13 residues in the CDR3. The CDR3 is CAGEEGRVNEQFF. CDR3 DNA sequence: TGTGCCGGAGAAGAGGGCAGGGTCAATGAGCAGTTCTTC.

Sample share makes this clonotype medium-sized. The genes are TRBV27 and TRBJ2-2; possible D gene TRBD2, 5 bases. V was shortened by 5 bases and J by 6 bases, with 10 bases between the two germline ends. Germline values: CDR1 MNHEY, CDR2 SMNVEV (reference sequence). The CDR3 runs to 13 residues. CDR3 bases: TGTGCCAGCAGTAGGACTCCCTCCGGGGAGCTGTTTTTT. It codes for CASSRTPSGELFF.

This clonotype was recorded many times. The chain recombines TRBV30 with TRBJ2-7; D may be TRBD1 (5 bases). Germline V gene data show CDR1 as GTSNPN and CDR2 as SVGIG (reference sequence). The CDR3 totals 12 residues. The V gene lost 2 bases and the J gene lost 5 bases, with 10 bases spanning the gap. Here the CDR3 DNA reads TGTGCCTGGAGTCCCGACAGTGACGAGCAGTACTTC. Translated: CAWSPDSDEQYF. The entire variable domain, with the rest obtained from reference TRBV30 and TRBJ2-7, is as follows: SQTIHQWPATLVQPVGSPLSLECTVEGTSNPNLYWYRQAAGRGLQLLFYSVGIGQISSEVPQNLSASRPQDRQFILSSKKLLLSDSGFYLCAWSPDSDEQYFGPGTRLTVT.

This clonotype was counted many times. The genes are TRBV12-3 or TRBV12-4 and TRBJ2-3; D unclear. V was shortened by 4 bases and J by 6 bases, with 5 bases between the two germline ends. This CDR3 has 11 residues. The CDR3 coding sequence is TGTGCCAGCAGTTATTTGGATACGCAGTATTTT. It yields the protein CASSYLDTQYF.

This clonotype was recorded many times. CDR3 DNA: TGCAGTGCTAGACTGACTACCTTAACCGGGGAGCTGTTTTTT. Its protein is CSARLTTLTGELFF. V and J are TRBV20-1 and TRBJ2-2; a possible D gene is TRBD2 (5 bases). Germline loops: CDR1 DFQATT, CDR2 SNEGSKA (reference sequence). The V end lost 2 bases, the J end lost 5 bases, and 12 bases lay between the germline ends. The length of the CDR3 is 14 residues.

In this sample, this clonotype turned up many times. The chain is built from TRBV28 and TRBJ1-1; the match to TRBD1 covers 7 bases. V lost 3 bases to trimming and J lost 2 bases; unmatched junction nucleotides: 6. The germline CDR1 and CDR2 sequences are MDHEN and SYDVKM. This CDR3 comprises 15 residues. The CDR3 DNA reads TGTGCCAGCAGTTTTTGGAGGGGGCGAAACACTGAAGCTTTCTTT. Encoded protein: CASSFWRGRNTEAFF.

This clonotype was observed many times. V is TRBV6-1 and J is TRBJ2-2; D is possibly TRBD1 (5 bases). Trimming shortened V by 8 bases and J by 3 bases, and 16 bases separated the two germline ends. Germline V gene lookup returns CDR1 MNHNS and CDR2 SASEGT. The CDR3 sequence is 15 residues long. CDR3 loop: CASSTPGRHTGELFF. The CDR3 DNA is TGTGCCAGCTCTACCCCAGGGCGACACACCGGGGAGCTGTTTTTT.

This clonotype came up many times. The chain has TRBV20-1 and TRBJ2-1, with 8 bases fitting TRBD2. The CDR3 length is 15 residues. V shed 0 bases, J shed 7 bases, and the junction held 8 bases outside the gene matches. CDR1 and CDR2 from the germline V gene are DFQATT and SNEGSKA (reference sequence). CDR3 nucleotides: TGCAGTGCTAGAGATCGTCGGGAGGGAAGGAATGAGCAGTTCTTC. Amino acid sequence: CSARDRREGRNEQFF.